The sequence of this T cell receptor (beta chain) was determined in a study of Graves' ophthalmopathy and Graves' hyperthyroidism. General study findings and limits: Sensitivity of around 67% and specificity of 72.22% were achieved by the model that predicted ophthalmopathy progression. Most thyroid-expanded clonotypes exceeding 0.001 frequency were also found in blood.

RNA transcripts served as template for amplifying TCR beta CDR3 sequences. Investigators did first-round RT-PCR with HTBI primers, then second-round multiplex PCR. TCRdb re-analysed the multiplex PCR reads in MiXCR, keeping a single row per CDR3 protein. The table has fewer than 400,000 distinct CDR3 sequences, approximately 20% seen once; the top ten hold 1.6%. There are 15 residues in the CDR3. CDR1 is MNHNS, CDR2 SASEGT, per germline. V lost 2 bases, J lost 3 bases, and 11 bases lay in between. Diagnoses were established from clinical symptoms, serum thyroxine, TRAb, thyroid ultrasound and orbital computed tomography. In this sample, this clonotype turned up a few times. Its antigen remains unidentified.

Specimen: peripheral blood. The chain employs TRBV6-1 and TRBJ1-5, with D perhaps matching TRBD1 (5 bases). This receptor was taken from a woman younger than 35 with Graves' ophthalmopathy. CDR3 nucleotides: TGTGCCAGCAGTGAATCGGGACGGATCAATCAGCCCCAGCATTTT. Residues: CASSESGRINQPQHF.